This T cell receptor beta chain was identified in a study of cytomegalovirus exposure and HLA in healthy donors. Overall study context: Unique TCRs from HLA-typed donors, 85 million to 100 million of them, were held in an early data release.

This CDR3 is built from 13 residues. Looked up from germline, CDR1 is SGHRS and CDR2 is YFSETQ. The V and J ends lost 4 bases and 15 bases, in that order; junction bases with no gene match: 9. Findings of the study overall: Later work showed greater clonal expansion in HLA-associated TCR beta chains than in equally common others.

The PCR was carried out with 60 Vbeta primers and 13 Jbeta primers. Libraries were prepared by immunoSEQ multiplex PCR; TCRdb keeps only in-frame clonotypes and omits some of them. The sample contains about 90,000 clones, roughly four fifths of which appear only once. Points on this clone: Its specificity is unknown.

This TCR was sampled from a man aged 25 to 45 in good health and CMV-seronegative. Input material: PBMCs. V is TRBV5-1 and J is TRBJ2-1; 11 nucleotides align to TRBD2. CDR3 loop: CASSIKLAGEWFF. In DNA form, the CDR3 reads TGCGCCAGCAGCATCAAACTAGCGGGAGAGTGGTTCTTC.